The rows below give T cell receptor beta chains drawn from one sample of a study of blood T cells in healthy people across ages. TCRdb reanalysed the 5' RACE reads using MiXCR and keeps one entry per CDR3 protein. There are 1.5 million to 2 million distinct CDR3 sequences in the sample; just under 50% occur only once, and less than 2.5% lies in the top ten. The specimen was blood. The origin of the receptors is a woman aged 40 to 50 in good health. The CDR3 runs from the conserved cysteine through the conserved F or W. The D gene is left open where the match is weak. The size field is filled for only some rows; it gives once, few, many or a size class.

>TRBJ1-2|-|TRBV6-1|15|-
CASSEAHLRDYGYTF
TGTGCCAGCAGTGAAGCGCATCTACGGGACTATGGCTACACCTTC
>TRBJ1-2|-|TRBV5-4|13|-
CASSSGEQYGYTF
TGTGCCAGCAGCTCCGGAGAGCAATATGGCTACACCTTC
>TRBJ2-7|-|TRBV2|11|-
CASSLLPEQYF
TGTGCCAGCAGTCTTTTACCCGAGCAGTACTTC
>TRBJ2-2|few|TRBV6-6|12|-
CASSSRAGELFF
TGTGCCAGCAGTTCAAGGGCCGGGGAGCTGTTTTTT
>TRBJ1-5|-|TRBV12-3/TRBV12-4|14|-
CASTKVVGVQPQHF
TGTGCCAGCACCAAGGTGGTCGGGGTCCAGCCCCAGCATTTT
>TRBJ2-7|-|TRBV7-2|13|-
CASSLVFSYEQYF
TGTGCCAGCAGCTTAGTTTTCTCCTACGAGCAGTACTTC
>TRBJ2-1|few|TRBV15|16|TRBD2
CATRGLAGTTYNEQFF
TGTGCCACCAGGGGACTAGCGGGAACCACCTACAATGAGCAGTTCTTC
>TRBJ1-1|-|TRBV7-2|14|TRBD1
CASSRGQGWTEAFF
TGTGCCAGCAGCCGCGGACAGGGGTGGACTGAAGCTTTCTTT
>TRBJ2-5|-|TRBV9|14|-
CASSVGGAQGTQYF
TGTGCCAGCAGCGTAGGGGGGGCCCAAGGGACCCAGTACTTC
>TRBJ2-1|few|TRBV6-2/TRBV6-3|15|-
CASSYSLASGNEQFF
TGTGCCAGCAGTTACTCTCTAGCATCAGGAAATGAGCAGTTCTTC
>TRBJ2-3|-|TRBV12-3/TRBV12-4|15|TRBD2
CASSTGLAGADTQYF
TGTGCCAGCAGCACAGGACTAGCGGGGGCAGATACGCAGTATTTT
>TRBJ2-3|-|TRBV4-3|17|TRBD1
CASSQDRRGLSTDTQYF
TGCGCCAGCAGCCAAGATCGCAGGGGGCTCAGCACAGATACGCAGTATTTT
>TRBJ2-7|-|TRBV28|14|-
CASSLLRVRYEQYF
TGTGCCAGCAGTTTATTGCGGGTTCGCTACGAGCAGTACTTC
>TRBJ1-4|-|TRBV7-8|16|-
CASSLPRTDSNEKLFF
TGTGCCAGCAGCTTACCTCGGACGGACTCTAATGAAAAACTGTTTTTT
>TRBJ1-1|once|TRBV10-3|17|-
CAISEWKPGPGGTEAFF
TGTGCCATCAGTGAGTGGAAACCGGGCCCGGGGGGCACTGAAGCTTTCTTT
>TRBJ2-7|-|TRBV6-1|15|-
CASRTYDWESYEQYF
TGTGCCAGCAGGACTTACGACTGGGAGAGCTACGAGCAGTACTTC
>TRBJ2-1|-|TRBV5-1|13|-
CASSLDPGAEQFF
TGCGCCAGCAGCTTGGACCCGGGGGCTGAGCAGTTCTTC
>TRBJ2-7|-|TRBV7-2|13|-
CASSEDGLYEQYF
TGTGCCAGCAGCGAGGACGGACTCTACGAGCAGTACTTC
>TRBJ2-5|-|TRBV7-2|15|-
CASSPGLGNQETQYF
TGTGCCAGCAGCCCGGGACTGGGAAATCAAGAGACCCAGTACTTC
>TRBJ2-7|-|TRBV15|15|TRBD1
CATSRARDRVYEQYF
TGTGCCACCAGCAGAGCCCGGGACAGGGTCTACGAGCAGTACTTC
>TRBJ2-1|-|TRBV15|16|TRBD1
CATSRAGTGGLETQFF
TGTGCCACCAGCAGAGCCGGGACAGGGGGTTTGGAGACCCAGTTCTTC
>TRBJ2-7|-|TRBV7-2|17|TRBD2
CASTRGSERGSSYEQYF
TGTGCCAGCACCCGAGGGAGTGAGCGGGGGAGCTCCTACGAGCAGTACTTC
>TRBJ2-1|-|TRBV3-1|15|TRBD2
CASSQGEAGDNEQFF
TGTGCCAGCAGCCAAGGGGAAGCGGGGGACAATGAGCAGTTCTTC
>TRBJ2-6|-|TRBV5-1|15|TRBD1
CASRTGGAGADVLTF
TGCGCCAGCAGAACAGGGGGCGCTGGGGCCGACGTCCTGACTTTC
>TRBJ2-5|-|TRBV5-8|16|TRBD1
CASRALGTGYQETQYF
TGTGCCAGCAGGGCCCTCGGGACAGGGTATCAAGAGACCCAGTACTTC
>TRBJ2-2|-|TRBV7-3|15|TRBD1
CASSFDRGWSGELFF
TGTGCCAGCAGCTTCGACAGGGGATGGTCCGGGGAGCTGTTTTTT
>TRBJ1-6|-|TRBV5-1|16|-
CASSLWGASSNSPLHF
TGCGCCAGCAGCTTGTGGGGGGCTTCTTCCAATTCACCCCTCCACTTT
>TRBJ2-5|-|TRBV6-5|14|-
CASWQIGRLNEQYF
TGTGCCAGCTGGCAGATTGGGAGGCTCAATGAGCAGTACTTC
>TRBJ2-1|few|TRBV6-2/TRBV6-3|16|TRBD1
CASSSRGRSSYNEQFF
TGTGCCAGCAGTTCGAGGGGGCGGAGCTCCTACAATGAGCAGTTCTTC
>TRBJ2-5|-|TRBV4-3|15|-
CASSQDKAGYGTQYF
TGCGCCAGCAGCCAAGATAAGGCCGGGTATGGGACCCAGTACTTC
>TRBJ1-4|-|TRBV29-1|14|TRBD1
CSARYRGSIEKLFF
TGCAGCGCCCGGTACAGGGGGTCGATTGAAAAACTGTTTTTT
>TRBJ2-3|-|TRBV7-2|16|TRBD2
CASSFRLAGNTNTQYF
TGTGCCAGCAGCTTCCGACTAGCGGGGAACACGAATACGCAGTATTTT
>TRBJ2-7|-|TRBV28|12|-
CASSYTTGEQYF
TGTGCCAGCAGTTACACTACGGGCGAGCAGTACTTC
>TRBJ1-6|-|TRBV6-5|14|-
CVSRGSAGSSPLHF
TGTGTAAGCCGGGGCTCCGCTGGTAGTTCACCCCTCCACTTT